This T cell receptor beta chain was obtained from a study of shared clonotypes between healthy human individuals (dated by TCRdb to between 2020 and 2021). Notes on the research overall: The cohort comprised two women and three men aged 18 to 49 years. Blood TCR repertoires of about five healthy adults were deeply sequenced to estimate repertoire size and the extent of clonotype sharing between individuals. Between about 0.8 and 9 billion PBMCs per donor were obtained by leukapheresis. Libraries were prepared and TCR repertoires were sequenced by different laboratories using diverse techniques, in order to increase sequencing depth and limit assay-specific biases. Per donor, three plates each were used for CD4 naive and CD4 memory, two for CD8 naive, and one for CD8 memory. Study-wide findings and limitations: Roughly 5% of naive CD4, 3.5% of naive CD8, 2% to 2.5% of memory CD4, and about 0.4% of memory CD8 clonotypes were shared across a few donors. Even with the large sequencing depth, rarefaction of the sorted-subset datasets indicated that sequencing was incomplete. The small number of donors limited the genetic and exposure-history diversity represented. Sampling was restricted to blood, and TCR repertoires in tissue are likely to differ from TCR repertoires in blood. Estimated clonotype richness was generally larger for naive than for memory subsets. Pairwise subsampling indicated that sequencing depth was expected to affect the degree of clonotype sharing among donors. Compared with non-shared clonotypes, clonotypes shared by all four sorted-subset donors had higher generation probabilities.

Using the deep immunoSEQ assay, TCR CDR3 regions were amplified from genomic DNA by multiplex PCR. Genomic DNA extracted from each cell subset was distributed evenly over all wells of several immunoSEQ 96-well plates, and each plate served as one replicate. For sorted subsets, around 200 ng genomic DNA, equal to some 28,000 T cell genomes, was loaded into each replicate PCR. Purified libraries were measured with a Qubit 3.0 fluorometer, size-checked on a Bioanalyzer 2100, and measured again with the KAPA Library Quantification kit. A separate single-read 150-cycle Illumina NextSeq 550 flow cell was used to sequence each immunoSEQ 96-well plate. On the study's bioinformatics: Because the immunoSEQ output held only junctional sequences and lacked quality scores, the filtering could not match the filtering applied to full-length reads. To assign V/J genes and CDR3, sequences were annotated against IMGT germline references using PyIR, a Python wrapper for IgBLAST v1.9. Any read was removed if the V/J assignment was weak (E-value above 1e-6), the CDR3 was missing, or the read contained stop codons, out-of-frame junctions, or ambiguous translated residues. V3J clonotypes were defined by identical inferred V gene, J gene, and CDR3 amino acid sequence. Percentage overlap between repertoires was calculated by dividing the number of shared unique clonotypes by the size of the smaller repertoire. Three approaches were used to assess repertoire richness: RTK rarefaction, the Chao1 estimator, and Recon v2.1 estimates of unobserved clonotypes. Generation probabilities for all TCRbeta clonotypes obtained by the gDNA method from a handful of donors were computed using OLGA. TCRdb limited this immuneACCESS table to in-frame rearrangements with V and J called. A share of clones is missing; checked studies link under half to unresolved V genes, and the rest is unexplained. The V and J calls and clone size are taken from that table; D and trimming were inferred from the DNA. The sample contains about 2 million clones, around 96% of them found a single time. Jointly, the top ten make up more than 0.95% of the sample.

Points on this clone: The antigen it recognizes is unknown. Base qualities are not recorded, but no much larger clone differs from it by a single base.

Relative to germline, V is 1 base shorter and J is 0 bases shorter, with 7 bases between their ends. The germline V gene (reference sequence) specifies LNHDA as CDR1 and SQIVND as CDR2. The CDR3 sequence holds 14 residues, the cysteine and phenylalanine included. Of the read, only the CDR3 DNA is kept; its 42 bases are in frame from base 1. For the CD8 naive samples, CD45RO-negative cells were positively selected for CCR7, yielding a CD45RA+CCR7+ population from which TemRA cells were excluded. Healthy HIV-negative adults with no recently reported acute infections or vaccinations were included as donors. Only Caucasian adults living in Nashville, Tennessee, USA were represented among the donors. Blood was obtained by leukapheresis, after which PBMCs were separated by Ficoll-Histopaque density gradient centrifugation and cryopreserved in liquid nitrogen vapor phase. Analytical flow cytometry was used to check the purity and quantity of every magnetically sorted T cell population. Each sorted fraction had its genomic DNA isolated and then quantified by UV absorbance on a Nanodrop 2000c.

The clonotype was recovered from a young man in good health. This chain joins TRBV19 to TRBJ2-7; no D segment can be confidently identified. The sequenced sample consisted of naive CD8+ T cells sorted from blood. Explained via the paper, the cell subset or site label denotes: CD45RA+CCR7+. The CDR3 reads CASSIAVISYEQYF. The sequence in DNA is TGTGCCAGTAGTATAGCGGTAATCTCCTACGAGCAGTACTTC.